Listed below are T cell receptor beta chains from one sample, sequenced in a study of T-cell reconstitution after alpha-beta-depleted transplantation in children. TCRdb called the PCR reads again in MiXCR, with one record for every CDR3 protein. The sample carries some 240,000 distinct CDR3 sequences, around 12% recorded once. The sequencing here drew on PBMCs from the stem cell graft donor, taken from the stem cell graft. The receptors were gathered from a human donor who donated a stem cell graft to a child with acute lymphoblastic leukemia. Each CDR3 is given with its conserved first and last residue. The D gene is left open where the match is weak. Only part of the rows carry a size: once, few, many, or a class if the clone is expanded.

DNA: TGTGCCAGCAGCCAAGGGACTAGCGGGGGGTCACCCGGGGAGCTGTTTTTT
CDR3: CASSQGTSGGSPGELFF
size: many
J: TRBJ2-2
V: TRBV3-1
D: TRBD2

DNA: TGCGCCAGCAGCTTGGAAGTCGGCGGACTCGATACGCAGTATTTT
CDR3: CASSLEVGGLDTQYF
size: many
J: TRBJ2-3
V: TRBV5-1
D: NA

DNA: TGTGCCAGCAGCTTGGTACCTGGCAATCAGCCCCAGCATTTT
CDR3: CASSLVPGNQPQHF
size: many
J: TRBJ1-5
V: TRBV7-2
D: NA

DNA: TGCAGTGCTACCGCTCCGGACGTTAGCTCCTACAATGAGCAGTTCTTC
CDR3: CSATAPDVSSYNEQFF
size: many
J: TRBJ2-1
V: TRBV20-1
D: NA

DNA: TGTGCCAGCAGCGTTACAGGGGGCTTGGACGAGCAGTACTTC
CDR3: CASSVTGGLDEQYF
size: many
J: TRBJ2-7
V: TRBV9
D: TRBD1

DNA: TGTGCCAGCAGCTTAGGGGACAGGGTCGAAGTCACAGATACGCAGTATTTT
CDR3: CASSLGDRVEVTDTQYF
size: NA
J: TRBJ2-3
V: TRBV5-6
D: TRBD1

DNA: TGTGCCAGCAGACTAGGGGGCGTAGCCAAAAACATTCAGTACTTC
CDR3: CASRLGGVAKNIQYF
size: many
J: TRBJ2-4
V: TRBV28
D: TRBD1

DNA: TGTGCCAGCAGTACATACCGACAGGTCGTGCAGTACTTC
CDR3: CASSTYRQVVQYF
size: few
J: TRBJ2-7
V: TRBV12-3/TRBV12-4
D: NA

DNA: TGTGCCAGCTCACAGGGGTATCGCACTGAAGCTTTCTTT
CDR3: CASSQGYRTEAFF
size: NA
J: TRBJ1-1
V: TRBV12-3/TRBV12-4
D: TRBD1

DNA: TGTGCCAGCAGCGACTCGGGGAGATACTCCTACGAGCAGTACTTC
CDR3: CASSDSGRYSYEQYF
size: few
J: TRBJ2-7
V: TRBV7-8
D: NA

DNA: TGTGCCAGCAGCGAAATAGCGGGGGTAACCAAAAACATTCAGTACTTC
CDR3: CASSEIAGVTKNIQYF
size: many
J: TRBJ2-4
V: TRBV6-1
D: TRBD2

DNA: TGCGCCAGCAGCTTACGGACTAGCGGGAGTTTAGATGAGCAGTTCTTC
CDR3: CASSLRTSGSLDEQFF
size: few
J: TRBJ2-1
V: TRBV4-3
D: TRBD2

DNA: TGTGCCAGCAGCAAAGTCTGGAGGGAAATGGTAGATGGCTACACCTTC
CDR3: CASSKVWREMVDGYTF
size: many
J: TRBJ1-2
V: TRBV7-9
D: NA

DNA: TGTGCCAGCAGTCGCGGGGGGAACACTGAAGCTTTCTTT
CDR3: CASSRGGNTEAFF
size: many
J: TRBJ1-1
V: TRBV6-1
D: NA

DNA: TGTGCCAGCAGGCAGACAGGAAAAGCTTTCTTT
CDR3: CASRQTGKAFF
size: many
J: TRBJ1-1
V: TRBV3-1
D: NA

DNA: TGTGCCAGTAGTATTCGGGTGAGGGCGGACACTGAAGCTTTCTTT
CDR3: CASSIRVRADTEAFF
size: many
J: TRBJ1-1
V: TRBV19
D: NA

DNA: TGCGCCAGCAGCTACCCAAAAACGGGACAGGGGAACACCGGGGAGCTGTTTTTT
CDR3: CASSYPKTGQGNTGELFF
size: many
J: TRBJ2-2
V: TRBV5-1
D: TRBD1

DNA: TGCAGCGGGCACACCCTTAACAATGAGCAGTTCTTC
CDR3: CSGHTLNNEQFF
size: many
J: TRBJ2-1
V: TRBV29-1
D: NA

DNA: TGTGCCAGCAGCTTAGGGAGGGACCACGAGACCCAGTACTTC
CDR3: CASSLGRDHETQYF
size: few
J: TRBJ2-5
V: TRBV7-9
D: NA

DNA: TGTGCCAGCAGCTTAGTTACGGAAACAGCCTACGAGCAGTACTTC
CDR3: CASSLVTETAYEQYF
size: many
J: TRBJ2-7
V: TRBV7-8
D: NA

DNA: TGCAGTGCTAGAGTATCAAAGTTCTATGGGGGTTCACCCCTCCACTTT
CDR3: CSARVSKFYGGSPLHF
size: many
J: TRBJ1-6
V: TRBV20-1
D: NA

DNA: TGTGCCAGCAGTTTTCTTGGGAGCAATCAGCCCCAGCATTTT
CDR3: CASSFLGSNQPQHF
size: many
J: TRBJ1-5
V: TRBV12-3/TRBV12-4
D: NA

DNA: TGTGCCAGCAGCCAAGCCATGAACACTGAAGCTTTCTTT
CDR3: CASSQAMNTEAFF
size: many
J: TRBJ1-1
V: TRBV4-2
D: NA

DNA: TGTGCCATCAGTGATCTTATGGACACTGAAGCTTTCTTT
CDR3: CAISDLMDTEAFF
size: many
J: TRBJ1-1
V: TRBV10-3
D: NA

DNA: TGTGCCGGAACGACTCGACCGGACACAGATACGCAGTATTTT
CDR3: CAGTTRPDTDTQYF
size: NA
J: TRBJ2-3
V: TRBV30
D: NA

DNA: TGCAGTGCTAATACAGGGGGCTCCCCTTACGAGCAGTACTTC
CDR3: CSANTGGSPYEQYF
size: many
J: TRBJ2-7
V: TRBV20-1
D: TRBD1

DNA: TGTGCCAGCAGCTTAAACCCGCAAGAGACCCAGTACTTC
CDR3: CASSLNPQETQYF
size: many
J: TRBJ2-5
V: TRBV7-9
D: NA

DNA: TGTGCCAGCAGCTTAGTGCCCGGGACAGGGAGGTTGGAGCAGTACTTC
CDR3: CASSLVPGTGRLEQYF
size: NA
J: TRBJ2-7
V: TRBV7-9
D: TRBD1

DNA: TGTGCTAGCAGCTTAGCGGAGGGAGTTGGAAACACCATATATTTT
CDR3: CASSLAEGVGNTIYF
size: many
J: TRBJ1-3
V: TRBV7-7
D: NA

DNA: TGTGCCAGCAGTTTAGACTGGAAGTCCTACGAGCAGTACTTC
CDR3: CASSLDWKSYEQYF
size: NA
J: TRBJ2-7
V: TRBV27
D: NA

DNA: TGCGCCAGCAGCTCCCCGACTAGCGGCTACGACTCACTCACAGATACGCAGTATTTT
CDR3: CASSSPTSGYDSLTDTQYF
size: few
J: TRBJ2-3
V: TRBV5-1
D: TRBD2

DNA: TGCGCCAGCAGCCAAGGTTGGACGGGACAGGGGGCCCGGGAGACCCAGTACTTC
CDR3: CASSQGWTGQGARETQYF
size: many
J: TRBJ2-5
V: TRBV4-3
D: TRBD1

DNA: TGTGCCAGCAGCACGCGGAAAGTCGGCGGGACAGGGGGCTCCTACGAGCAGTACTTC
CDR3: CASSTRKVGGTGGSYEQYF
size: NA
J: TRBJ2-7
V: TRBV14
D: TRBD1

DNA: TGCAGTGCTAGTGGGGGAAACACCATATATTTT
CDR3: CSASGGNTIYF
size: many
J: TRBJ1-3
V: TRBV20-1
D: NA

DNA: TGTGCCAGCAGTTTAACGGGTCCTGACACTGAAGCTTTCTTT
CDR3: CASSLTGPDTEAFF
size: NA
J: TRBJ1-1
V: TRBV27
D: NA

DNA: TGCGCCAGCAGCTTGGATAGCGCAATGCGGAGCTACACCTTC
CDR3: CASSLDSAMRSYTF
size: many
J: TRBJ1-2
V: TRBV5-1
D: NA

DNA: TGCGCCAGCAGGTTCCTGCCTAGCGGGAACGACGAGCAGTTCTTC
CDR3: CASRFLPSGNDEQFF
size: NA
J: TRBJ2-1
V: TRBV4-3
D: TRBD2

DNA: TGTGCCAGCAGCCAAGACAGTGGCGAGCAGTACTTC
CDR3: CASSQDSGEQYF
size: few
J: TRBJ2-7
V: TRBV3-1
D: NA

DNA: TGCGCCAGCCGACAGGAATCAGAGACCCAGTACTTC
CDR3: CASRQESETQYF
size: many
J: TRBJ2-5
V: TRBV5-1
D: NA

DNA: TGTGCCAGCACCACAGGGGGATACGGAAACACCATATATTTT
CDR3: CASTTGGYGNTIYF
size: many
J: TRBJ1-3
V: TRBV28
D: TRBD1

DNA: TGCAGCGTTGTTAGCGCCGACCTCACCGGGGAGCTGTTTTTT
CDR3: CSVVSADLTGELFF
size: few
J: TRBJ2-2
V: TRBV29-1
D: NA

DNA: TGTGCCAGCAGCTTAGCGCTCCGGGGGGGCCAAGAGACCCAGTACTTC
CDR3: CASSLALRGGQETQYF
size: many
J: TRBJ2-5
V: TRBV7-2
D: TRBD2

DNA: TGCGCCAGCAGCTTATCCGGGGAGGGAATGAGTAAGCTCACTGAAGCTTTCTTT
CDR3: CASSLSGEGMSKLTEAFF
size: many
J: TRBJ1-1
V: TRBV5-1
D: NA

DNA: TGTGCCAGCAGGATTAGGGAGACTAGCACAGATACGCAGTATTTT
CDR3: CASRIRETSTDTQYF
size: many
J: TRBJ2-3
V: TRBV12-3/TRBV12-4
D: NA

DNA: TGTGCCAGCGCGATTGGGGGGACGAATAATGAGCAGTTCTTC
CDR3: CASAIGGTNNEQFF
size: many
J: TRBJ2-1
V: TRBV27
D: NA

DNA: TGTGCCAGCAGCTCGGACAGGGCCTATCAGCCCCAGCATTTT
CDR3: CASSSDRAYQPQHF
size: NA
J: TRBJ1-5
V: TRBV7-2
D: TRBD1

DNA: TGTGCCTGCTGTTTCTCTACAGCGGACAGGGAAGGAGGTGGCCAGCCCCAGCATTTT
CDR3: CACCFSTADREGGGQPQHF
size: NA
J: TRBJ1-5
V: TRBV6-7
D: TRBD1

DNA: TGCGCCAGCACCCGTTTACTAGCGGAAAACACCGGGGAGCTGTTTTTT
CDR3: CASTRLLAENTGELFF
size: many
J: TRBJ2-2
V: TRBV5-1
D: TRBD2

DNA: TGTGCCATCAGTGAGCAAGGGATGGGGTTAAACACTGAAGCTTTCTTT
CDR3: CAISEQGMGLNTEAFF
size: many
J: TRBJ1-1
V: TRBV10-3
D: NA

DNA: TGTGCCAGACACCCGACAGGGGCCCCGAAGTATGGAAACACCATATATTTT
CDR3: CARHPTGAPKYGNTIYF
size: many
J: TRBJ1-3
V: TRBV27
D: TRBD1

DNA: TGCAGTGTCCGGGGGGACGGGCAAGAGACCCAGTACTTC
CDR3: CSVRGDGQETQYF
size: few
J: TRBJ2-5
V: TRBV20-1
D: TRBD2

DNA: TGTGCCAGCGCAGGGTCGGGGCTACGCGAGCAGTACTTC
CDR3: CASAGSGLREQYF
size: many
J: TRBJ2-7
V: TRBV27
D: NA

DNA: TGTGCCATCAGTGCGGCCAGTCCGGGCTCTGGGGCCAACGTCCTGACTTTC
CDR3: CAISAASPGSGANVLTF
size: few
J: TRBJ2-6
V: TRBV10-3
D: NA

DNA: TGCAGCGTGAACCGGGCCCCTAGGGCAGATACGCAGTATTTT
CDR3: CSVNRAPRADTQYF
size: many
J: TRBJ2-3
V: TRBV29-1
D: NA